A selection of T cell receptor beta chains follows, all from one sample in a study of shared clonotypes between healthy human individuals. Repertoires were generated with immunoSEQ multiplex PCR, while TCRdb's copy carries only in-frame clones and drops some. The sample carries about 2.4 million clones, around 94% recorded once. Sequencing was carried out using naive CD4+ T cells sorted from blood. The receptors here all came from a man aged 18-30 years in good health. Both conserved end residues are part of each CDR3. The D gene is left open where the match is weak. The listing skips clone size in some rows; elsewhere it reads once, few, many or a size class.

j_call: TRBJ1-5; clone_size: .; v_call: TRBV4-1; d_call: .; cdr3_nt: TGCGCCAGCAGCCATGGACACAGCAATCAGCCCCAGCATTTT; cdr3_aa: CASSHGHSNQPQHF
j_call: TRBJ2-7; clone_size: .; v_call: TRBV18; d_call: TRBD2; cdr3_nt: TGTGCCAGCTCAACGACGGGGGGGAACGGCTACGAGCAGTACTTC; cdr3_aa: CASSTTGGNGYEQYF
j_call: TRBJ2-7; clone_size: .; v_call: TRBV6-5; d_call: .; cdr3_nt: TGTGCCAGCAGTCTGGCAGGGGCTGGGTCCTACGAGCAGTACTTC; cdr3_aa: CASSLAGAGSYEQYF
j_call: TRBJ2-2; clone_size: .; v_call: TRBV5-4; d_call: .; cdr3_nt: TGTGCCAGCAGCTTGGAGCGGATTTCGAACACCGGGGAGCTGTTTTTT; cdr3_aa: CASSLERISNTGELFF
j_call: TRBJ1-6; clone_size: .; v_call: TRBV6-7; d_call: .; cdr3_nt: TGTGCCAGCAGTTACAGAAATTCACCCCTCCACTTT; cdr3_aa: CASSYRNSPLHF
j_call: TRBJ2-7; clone_size: .; v_call: TRBV7-7; d_call: .; cdr3_nt: TGTGCTAGCAGCTTAGGTGGCAAACTCTACGAGCAGTACTTC; cdr3_aa: CASSLGGKLYEQYF
j_call: TRBJ1-4; clone_size: .; v_call: TRBV2; d_call: TRBD1; cdr3_nt: TGTGCCAGCAGCCGGGGACAGGGAGGAGAAAAACTGTTTTTT; cdr3_aa: CASSRGQGGEKLFF
j_call: TRBJ2-2; clone_size: once; v_call: TRBV7-3; d_call: .; cdr3_nt: TGTGCCAGCAGCTTAAGTACACCGAACACCGGGGAGCTGTTTTTT; cdr3_aa: CASSLSTPNTGELFF
j_call: TRBJ1-2; clone_size: once; v_call: TRBV5-1; d_call: .; cdr3_nt: TGCGCCAGCAGCTTGGATCAGGGATCTTACTATGGCTACACCTTC; cdr3_aa: CASSLDQGSYYGYTF
j_call: TRBJ2-1; clone_size: .; v_call: TRBV5-4; d_call: .; cdr3_nt: TGTGCCAGCAGCAATGGAGGGGTAAATGAGCAGTTCTTC; cdr3_aa: CASSNGGVNEQFF
j_call: TRBJ2-3; clone_size: .; v_call: TRBV5-1; d_call: TRBD2; cdr3_nt: TGCGCCAGCAGCCCAGATGGGCGGGGGGGTGTAGATACGCAGTATTTT; cdr3_aa: CASSPDGRGGVDTQYF
j_call: TRBJ2-2; clone_size: .; v_call: TRBV28; d_call: .; cdr3_nt: TGTGCCAGCAGTTTGACGGGCGCGAACACCGGGGAGCTGTTTTTT; cdr3_aa: CASSLTGANTGELFF
j_call: TRBJ2-2; clone_size: once; v_call: TRBV19; d_call: TRBD1; cdr3_nt: TGTGCCACGCAGGGACAGGCGAACACCGGGGAGCTGTTTTTT; cdr3_aa: CATQGQANTGELFF